The following is a TCR beta chain sequence with its context. Its antigen is not known. This entry belongs to a study of cytomegalovirus exposure and HLA in healthy donors. Findings of the study overall: A later analysis found first-cohort TCR clusters tended to co-occur in the approximately 110 validation repertoires. Associated with cytomegalovirus, according to the listing, were around 160 TCR beta chains.

This table comes from immunoSEQ multiplex PCR, and its TCRdb copy is limited to in-frame clones, with some not included. The table lists about 130,000 clones, 89% of them singletons, with about 9.9% in the top ten. Per the germline V gene, CDR1 is SGHRS and CDR2 is YFSETQ. Unmatched junction bases numbered 11, after V lost 4 bases and J lost 2 bases. The CDR3 extends over 17 amino acids. Sequenced material: PBMCs. The receptor's source is a woman under 30 in good health and CMV-seropositive. The chain links TRBV5-1 to TRBJ1-4, with TRBD1 identical over 7 bases. The CDR3 region is CASSVGRDSGTNEKLFF. The CDR3 DNA reads TGCGCCAGCAGCGTCGGCCGGGACAGTGGGACTAATGAAAAACTGTTTTTT.